This passage covers 24 T cell receptor beta chains from one sample sequenced in a study of cytomegalovirus exposure and HLA in healthy donors. This PCR relied on a set of 60 Vbeta primers and 13 Jbeta primers. Clones were sequenced by immunoSEQ multiplex PCR, and TCRdb holds only the in-frame ones, with some missing. The sample consists of fewer than 200,000 clones, 80% of them appearing once. The specimen sequenced was PBMCs. All receptors come from a man aged 18 to 35 in good health and CMV-seropositive.

This clone has more than one count but fewer than ten. The rearrangement uses TRBV16 and TRBJ1-1, with 8 bases identical to TRBD1. The CDR3 consists of 15 residues. CDR1 is KGHSY, CDR2 FQNENV, per germline. V shed 2 bases, J shed 3 bases, and the junction held 5 bases outside the gene matches. CDR3 coding DNA: TGTGCCAGCAGCCAACCCGGGACAGGCTACACTGAAGCTTTCTTT. Its protein is CASSQPGTGYTEAFF. The full variable domain, rest sourced from reference TRBV16 and TRBJ1-1, is GEEVAQTPKHLVRGEGQKAKLYCAPIKGHSYVFWYQQVLKNEFKFLISFQNENVFDETGMPKERFSAKCLPNSPCSLEIQATKLEDSAVYFCASSQPGTGYTEAFFGQGTRLTVV.

This clone appeared a few times. The chain joins TRBV2 to TRBJ1-6, with TRBD1 matching 10 bases. The CDR3 covers 15 residues. V gave up 5 bases and J gave up 7 bases; unmatched junction bases: 5. Germline V gives CDR1 SNHLY, CDR2 FYNNEI. CDR3: CASSIGTGENSPLHF. The CDR3 bases are TGTGCCAGCAGTATCGGGACAGGGGAAAATTCACCCCTCCACTTT.

This chain uses TRBV6-5 with TRBJ1-5; 11 bases match TRBD1. The CDR3 is 14 amino acids. Looked up from germline, CDR1 is MNHEY and CDR2 is SVGAGI. V gave up 5 bases and J gave up 7 bases; unmatched junction bases: 4. The DNA of the CDR3 is TGTGCCAGCAGTAGGGACAGGGGGGGCCAGCCCCAGCATTTT. This encodes CASSRDRGGQPQHF.

Concerning this clone itself: The junction departs from germline at one end; a sequencing error may be responsible. The gene calls are TRBV29-1 and TRBJ2-7; a possible D gene is TRBD1 (5 bases). From germline, CDR1 is SQVTM and CDR2 ANQGSEA. The CDR3 loop spans 12 amino acids. The CDR3 DNA reads TGCAACGTTGAACCAGACAGCTACGAGCAGTACTTC. Its translation is CNVEPDSYEQYF.

V is TRBV27 and J is TRBJ1-2, with D perhaps TRBD1 (6 bases). V lost 0 bases and J lost 5, with 10 bases in between. Germline loops: CDR1 MNHEY, CDR2 SMNVEV (reference sequence). CDR3 length: 14 residues. The CDR3 is CASSLSMGAYGYTF. The CDR3 bases are TGTGCCAGCAGTTTATCCATGGGGGCGTATGGCTACACCTTC.

This chain links TRBV18 with TRBJ1-5, with 8 bases lining up with TRBD1. The CDR3 is 14 amino acids. Germline V gene sequence: CDR1 KGHSH, CDR2 LQKENI. Trimming took 3 bases from V and 6 from J; bases not matched to a gene: 4. The CDR3 reads CASSPTDRAQPQHF. In DNA, the CDR3 is TGTGCCAGCTCACCTACGGACAGGGCTCAGCCCCAGCATTTT.

J is TRBJ2-5 and V is TRBV7-7; D ambiguous. The CDR3 sequence is 15 residues long. The V gene's germline CDR1 is SSHAT and CDR2 FNYEAQ (reference sequence). V lost 5 bases and J 1 base, leaving 14 bases between the germline ends. The CDR3 nucleotides read TGTGCCAGCAGCCCACAGCTACGAAGCCAAGAGACCCAGTACTTC. Translating it yields CASSPQLRSQETQYF. Based on the CDR3 plus reference TRBV7-7 and TRBJ2-5, the full variable domain is GAGVSQSPRYKVTKRGQDVTLRCDPISSHATLYWYQQALGQGPEFLTYFNYEAQPDKSGLPSDRFSAERPEGSISTLTIQRTEQRDSAMYRCASSPQLRSQETQYFGPGTRLLVL.

The chain has TRBV5-4 and TRBJ2-1, with 7 bases aligning to TRBD2. The CDR3 totals 15 residues. Germline loops: CDR1 SGHNT, CDR2 YYREEE (reference sequence). The trim removed 1 base at V and 3 bases at J, leaving 4 bases unmatched. CDR3 coding DNA: TGTGCCAGCAGCTTGCGGCTAGCGGACTACAATGAGCAGTTCTTC. Its protein product is CASSLRLADYNEQFF.

This clone was detected only once. The chain combines TRBV6-6 with TRBJ2-5; 7 bases are a match to TRBD1. With the DNA end fitting TRBJ2-7 better, the J assignment may be wrong. The CDR3 contains 15 residues. CDR1 MNHNY and CDR2 SVGAGI come from the germline V gene (reference sequence). Here the CDR3 reads CASSPTGLLSYEQYF. CDR3 in DNA: TGTGCCAGCAGCCCGACAGGGCTCCTCTCCTACGAGCAGTACTTC.

V usage is TRBV7-2 and J usage is TRBJ2-3; the match to TRBD2 covers 8 bases. Germline V gene data show CDR1 as SGHTA and CDR2 as FQGNSA. Unmatched junction bases numbered 10, after V lost 3 bases and J lost 5 bases. The CDR3 runs to 16 residues. The CDR3 is CASSLNGGAEIDTQYF. Here the CDR3 DNA reads TGTGCCAGCAGCTTGAACGGGGGGGCCGAGATAGATACGCAGTATTTT.

The count of this clone is one. The V call is TRBV27, the J call TRBJ1-4; D perhaps matches TRBD1 (6 bases). V was trimmed by 4 bases and J by 7 bases, leaving 13 bases between them. Germline-derived CDR1 and CDR2 are MNHEY and SMNVEV (reference sequence). The CDR3 covers 14 residues. This CDR3 is CASSWDTAGEKLFF. The CDR3 nucleotides read TGTGCCAGCAGTTGGGACACCGCCGGTGAAAAACTGTTTTTT.

The rearrangement joins TRBV5-1 to TRBJ2-1, with D tentatively TRBD1 (6 bases). Germline V lookup: CDR1 SGHRS, CDR2 YFSETQ. Trimming stripped 0 bases from V and 0 bases from J, with 13 bases between. CDR3 length: 17 residues. The CDR3 DNA is TGCGCCAGCAGCTTGGAGGGCAGGGGTCGCTCCTACAATGAGCAGTTCTTC. Encoded protein: CASSLEGRGRSYNEQFF. Full variable domain (outside the CDR3, taken from reference TRBV5-1 and TRBJ2-1): KAGVTQTPRYLIKTRGQQVTLSCSPISGHRSVSWYQQTPGQGLQFLFEYFSETQRNKGNFPGRFSGRQFSNSRSEMNVSTLELGDSALYLCASSLEGRGRSYNEQFFGPGTRLTVL.

The table lists this clone with a few counts. The J gene is TRBJ2-5, the V gene TRBV4-2, with 8 bases identical to TRBD2. Germline CDR1 is LGHNA and CDR2 is YNFKEQ. The CDR3 extends over 16 amino acids. V shed 0 bases, J shed 1 base, and the junction held 4 bases outside the gene matches. CDR3 region: CASSQEVAGGQETQYF. The DNA for the CDR3 is TGTGCCAGCAGCCAAGAAGTGGCGGGAGGCCAAGAGACCCAGTACTTC.

This rearrangement joins TRBV23-1 to TRBJ2-7; TRBD2 agrees at 16 bases. TRBV23-1 is given ORF status, its function remaining uncertain. V was clipped by 4 bases and J by 3 bases; unmatched bases: 18. The CDR3 has 21 amino acids. As DNA, the CDR3 is TGCGCCAGCAGTCTTCCTTTTCCGGGACTAGCGGGAGGGAACCAATTCTACGAGCAGTACTTC. As protein: CASSLPFPGLAGGNQFYEQYF.

CDR3 region: CASSLAGDGYEQYF. CDR3 coding DNA: TGTGCCAGCAGTTTAGCGGGAGACGGCTACGAGCAGTACTTC. The rearrangement links TRBV27 to TRBJ2-7, with 7 bases identical to TRBD2. With V trimmed by 2 bases and J by 3 bases, 4 bases remained unmatched. CDR1 is MNHEY and CDR2 is SMNVEV in the germline V gene (reference sequence). This CDR3 spans 14 amino acids.

The genes are TRBV5-6 and TRBJ1-3; D is uncertain. V lost 0 bases to trimming and J lost 2 bases, with 15 bases between them. The CDR3 spans 17 residues. CDR1 is SGHDT, CDR2 YYEEEE, per germline. In nucleotides, the CDR3 is TGTGCCAGCAGCTTGGATGCGGCTTCCTGGGCTGGAAACACCATATATTTT. Protein sequence: CASSLDAASWAGNTIYF. Filled out from reference TRBV5-6 and TRBJ1-3, the complete variable domain reads DAGVTQSPTHLIKTRGQQVTLRCSPKSGHDTVSWYQQALGQGPQFIFQYYEEEERQRGNFPDRFSGHQFPNYSSELNVNALLLGDSALYLCASSLDAASWAGNTIYFGEGSWLTVV.

The rearrangement joins TRBV5-1 to TRBJ2-7; 9 positions match TRBD2. This CDR3 spans 14 amino acids. Germline-derived CDR1 and CDR2 are SGHRS and YFSETQ. V dropped 1 base and J dropped 4; count of bases not matched to a gene: 3. DNA of the CDR3: TGCGCCAGCAGCTTGCTAGCGGGGTCTTACGAGCAGTACTTC. Its protein product is CASSLLAGSYEQYF.

The V and J genes are TRBV5-4 and TRBJ1-6; a weak D match, TRBD1 (6 bases). This CDR3 contains 14 residues. Deletions cut 6 bases from V and 14 bases from J, with 21 bases between. Germline CDR1 SGHNT, CDR2 YYREEE (reference sequence). The CDR3 spells CASTRDQVGATLHF. CDR3 DNA sequence: TGTGCCAGCACCCGGGACCAGGTGGGGGCCACCCTCCACTTT. Full variable domain (remainder filled in from reference TRBV5-4 and TRBJ1-6): ETGVTQSPTHLIKTRGQQVTLRCSSQSGHNTVSWYQQALGQGPQFIFQYYREEENGRGNFPPRFSGLQFPNYSSELNVNALELDDSALYLCASTRDQVGATLHFGNGTRLTVT.

The V call is TRBV5-4, the J call TRBJ2-7, with 8 bases lining up with TRBD2. V gave up 4 bases and J gave up 6 bases; unmatched junction bases: 12. The germline gives CDR1 SGHNT, CDR2 YYREEE (reference sequence). The CDR3 covers 15 residues. CDR3 in amino acids: CASSATGTRYSEQYF. DNA of the CDR3: TGTGCCAGCAGCGCGACCGGGACTAGGTACTCCGAGCAGTACTTC. Supplemented by reference TRBV5-4 and TRBJ2-7, the full variable domain reads ETGVTQSPTHLIKTRGQQVTLRCSSQSGHNTVSWYQQALGQGPQFIFQYYREEENGRGNFPPRFSGLQFPNYSSELNVNALELDDSALYLCASSATGTRYSEQYFGPGTRLTVT.

The rearrangement joins TRBV5-1 to TRBJ2-2; the match to TRBD2 covers 11 bases. The J segment lost 3 bases and the V segment lost 2 bases, leaving 9 bases of the junction unmatched. This CDR3 has 18 amino acids. The V gene's germline CDR1 is SGHRS and CDR2 YFSETQ. In DNA form, the CDR3 reads TGCGCCAGCAGCTTACAACTAGCGGGAGAATTTCACACCGGGGAGCTGTTTTTT. Residues: CASSLQLAGEFHTGELFF.

This chain joins TRBV6-5 and TRBJ2-2, with unresolved D. The CDR3 extends over 15 amino acids. Germline V gives CDR1 MNHEY, CDR2 SVGAGI. V lost 6 bases and J lost 0, with 11 bases in between. CDR3 DNA: TGTGCCAGCAGCATGAGAGTCGCGAACACCGGGGAGCTGTTTTTT. Amino acids: CASSMRVANTGELFF.

The chain employs TRBV19 and TRBJ1-1, with D maybe TRBD1 (5 bases). CDR1 is LNHDA, CDR2 SQIVND, per germline (reference sequence). V was cut by 5 bases and J by 0 bases, with 13 bases left in between. This CDR3 spans 15 amino acids. CDR3 nucleotides: TGTGCCAGTAGTGCGGCGGGGGGTATGAACACTGAAGCTTTCTTT. Translated: CASSAAGGMNTEAFF.

This clone is a singleton in its sample. The chain combines TRBV9 with TRBJ2-1; D is unclear. CDR1 is SGDLS, CDR2 YYNGEE, per germline. Between the trimmed V and J ends, which lost 2 bases and 0 bases, there was a span of 15 bases. This CDR3 has 17 amino acids. Here the CDR3 DNA reads TGTGCCAGCAGCGTCAGGCCTGCTACGAGCTCCTACAATGAGCAGTTCTTC. This encodes CASSVRPATSSYNEQFF.

This clone was detected a few times. The J gene is TRBJ2-5, the V gene TRBV19; a possible D gene is TRBD2 (5 bases). The germline V and J ends were trimmed by 1 base and 4 bases, with 16 bases remaining between them. CDR3 length equals 16 residues. The germline CDR1 and CDR2 sequences are LNHDA and SQIVND (reference sequence). CDR3 coding DNA: TGTGCCAGTAGTATAGGTGTAGGGAGAGTAGGAGAGACCCAGTACTTC. It is translated as CASSIGVGRVGETQYF.